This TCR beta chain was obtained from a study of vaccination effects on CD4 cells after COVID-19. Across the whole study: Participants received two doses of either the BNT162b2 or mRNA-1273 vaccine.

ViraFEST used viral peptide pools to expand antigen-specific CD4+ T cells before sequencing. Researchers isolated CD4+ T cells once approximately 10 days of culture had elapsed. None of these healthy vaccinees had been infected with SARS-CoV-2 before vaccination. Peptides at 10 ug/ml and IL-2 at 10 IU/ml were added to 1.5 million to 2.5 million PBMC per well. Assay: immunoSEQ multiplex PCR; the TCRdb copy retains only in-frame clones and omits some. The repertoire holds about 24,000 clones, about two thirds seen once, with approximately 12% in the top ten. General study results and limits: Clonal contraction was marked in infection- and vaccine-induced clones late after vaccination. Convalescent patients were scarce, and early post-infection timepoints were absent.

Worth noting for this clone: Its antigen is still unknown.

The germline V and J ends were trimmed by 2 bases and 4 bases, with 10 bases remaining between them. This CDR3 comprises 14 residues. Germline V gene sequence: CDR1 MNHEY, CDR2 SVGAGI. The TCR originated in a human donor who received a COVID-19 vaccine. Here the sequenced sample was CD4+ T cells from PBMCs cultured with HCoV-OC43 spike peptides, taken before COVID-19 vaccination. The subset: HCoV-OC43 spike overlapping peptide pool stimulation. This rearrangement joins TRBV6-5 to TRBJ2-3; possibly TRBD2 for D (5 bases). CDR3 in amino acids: CASSYRVGADTQYF. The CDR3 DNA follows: TGTGCCAGCAGTTACAGGGTCGGGGCAGATACGCAGTATTTT.